This T cell receptor (beta chain) was observed in a study of cytomegalovirus exposure and HLA in healthy donors. 13 Jbeta primers and 60 Vbeta primers were used for the PCR. Here immunoSEQ multiplex PCR was the method, and the copy in TCRdb shows in-frame clones only, minus some. This sample has about 200,000 clones, with roughly 90% found just once. CDR1 MGHRA and CDR2 YSYEKL come from the germline V gene. CDR3 length: 18 amino acids. Trimming removed 1 base from V and 4 bases from J; junction bases left unmatched: 11. The specimen was PBMCs. The origin of this receptor is a boy aged 2 to 9 in good health and CMV-seronegative. V is TRBV4-1 and J is TRBJ2-3, with 10 bases identical to TRBD2. CDR3 region: CASSQVQRGGLSADTQYF. The CDR3 coding sequence is TGCGCCAGCAGCCAAGTCCAGCGGGGGGGCCTGAGTGCAGATACGCAGTATTTT.